The clone carrying this T cell receptor beta chain was seen only once. There are 15 residues in the CDR3. Trimming shortened V by 1 base and J by 4 bases, and 14 bases separated the two germline ends. Germline CDR1 reads SNHLY; CDR2 reads FYNNEI. This specimen comes from a study of blood T cell repertoires in COVID-19. Original analysis: Estimated nucleated cell counts came from reference gene primer amplification. The method was immunoSEQ multiplex PCR; TCRdb's version includes in-frame clones alone and lacks a portion of them. The DNA gave D and trimming, while V, J and clone size come from that table. The data hold about 110,000 clones, with roughly 88% observed a single time.

The sample taken for sequencing was peripheral blood. V gene TRBV2 combines with J gene TRBJ2-7; maybe TRBD2 (6 bases). The sequence was collected from a human donor in a cohort sampled during active COVID-19. CDR3 protein: CASSEESSSAYEQYF. CDR3 DNA: TGTGCCAGCAGTGAAGAGTCGTCTAGCGCGTACGAGCAGTACTTC.